The entry below describes one TCR beta chain. No cognate antigen has been identified for it. Base qualities are not recorded, but no much larger clone differs from it by a single base. The library was made by the immunoSEQ multiplex PCR assay. Under the source paper's analysis protocol: A statistical classification framework was built for diagnosing cytomegalovirus status from the catalog of TCR beta chain sequences. The table comes from immuneACCESS by way of TCRdb, which keeps in-frame sequences with V and J called. Part of the clones is missing from these tables; in studies checked, under half for an unresolved V gene and the rest for unknown reasons. V, J and clone size were drawn from that table, and D and trimming were deduced from the DNA. Recorded for this sample are about 330,000 clones; 86% of them occurred a single time. Together, the top ten hold over 0.8% of the sample. The sample belongs to a study of cytomegalovirus exposure and HLA in healthy donors (dated by TCRdb to about 2017). Regarding the study in general: According to a later analysis, one platform produced both the roughly 130 validation repertoires and the 730 or so repertoires of the first cohort. The study was designed to test whether signatures of past pathogen exposure could be identified by cataloging public T cell receptors. Besides the first cohort of approximately 710 subjects, a separate validation cohort made up of some 110 different subjects was used. The study combined high-throughput TCR immunosequencing, statistical association of individual TCRs with disease status, and machine learning to predict cytomegalovirus infection status.

The donors belonged to the validation cohort of roughly 120 subjects, which was separate from the roughly 680-subject first cohort. The germline V gene gives CDR1 as SGHNT and CDR2 as YENEEA. V loses 5 bases at its end and J loses 3 bases; junction bases beyond the gene matches: 7. There are 15 amino acids in the CDR3, from cysteine to phenylalanine inclusive. This entry keeps only the CDR3 DNA: 45 bases, framed from base 1. The full study reports these points: All 130 or so repertoires were used to score co-occurrence in the validation cohort in a later analysis, because that analysis had no HLA typing for the cohort. In vitro tests confirmed that a few of the cytomegalovirus-associated TCR beta chains recognize cytomegalovirus antigens. In both the original and validation cohorts, the classifier was reported to diagnose cytomegalovirus status with high specificity and sensitivity. According to the authors, the approach could potentially be generalized to other disease states and immunological phenotypes. The study gave a list of about 160 TCR beta chains associated with cytomegalovirus. While some public TCRs were present in many individuals, most TCR sequences turned up only very rarely across donors. Of the cluster scores, 94% were above 0 in a later analysis, which found that TCRs clustered in the first cohort also tended to co-occur in the approximately 130 validation repertoires.

This TCR was sampled from a young woman in good health and CMV-seronegative. Sequences were obtained from PBMCs. The rearranged chain carries TRBV11-3 and TRBJ2-7, with 10 bases in between that match TRBD1. The sequenced DNA is TGTGCCAGCAGCGATCCCGGGACAGGGGACTACGAGCAGTACTTC. Its protein product is CASSDPGTGDYEQYF.